This entry describes one TCR beta chain. This clone was counted only a few times. Its binding antigen is unknown. No base quality values were provided; no much bigger clone lies one nucleotide off. The collaborating institutions used their own protocols to collect whole blood in K2EDTA tubes. For TCRbeta analysis, collaborators shipped samples as frozen whole blood, isolated PBMCs, or DNA extracted from either of those sample types. TCRbeta CDR3 regions were amplified from genomic DNA using the immunoSEQ Assay, a bias-controlled multiplex PCR. The study's own analysis went as follows. The number of nucleated cells in each sample was estimated from the amplification of reference gene primers within the assay. Sequence reads were collapsed and filtered to measure the absolute abundance of every unique TCRbeta CDR3 rearrangement. For each sample, productive Simpson clonality was calculated as the square root of Simpson's diversity index across productive rearrangements. Imported from immuneACCESS, the table was reduced by TCRdb to in-frame sequences with V and J called. These copies leave out some clones; in studies compared against another copy, an unresolved V gene accounts for under half, and the cause of the remainder is not known. V and J calls and clone size come straight from that table; D and trimming were deduced from the DNA. The sample table records 110,000 or so clones; 81% of these occur just once. The biggest ten clones account for roughly 1.6% of the sample.

The sample belongs to a study of blood T cell repertoires in COVID-19 (TCRdb year 2020). As for the study more broadly: Samples covering the acute and convalescent phases of COVID-19 were provided by collaborators in the United States, Italy and Spain. The prospective study material was composed of cDNA or gDNA derived from T cells, B-cell-depleted T cells, or PBMCs. Subjects who had been exposed to COVID-19, were actively infected with it, or had recovered from it provided the deeply sampled blood TCRbeta repertoires that made up the dataset. The repertoires were released in a freely available public database intended as a resource for research on the immune response to SARS-CoV-2. Samples came from the ongoing ImmuneRACE study (first 160 participants) plus 1,254 subjects from 6 global collaborators. The sample metadata nearly always contained a de-identified subject ID, COVID-19 status, age in years and sex. Where HLA class I and class II types were available, the types were taken from metadata supplied by the sample provider, not from assay-based typing.

The germline V gene encodes CDR1 SGHAT and CDR2 FQNNGV. V ends up 4 bases short and J 7 bases short, with an unmatched junction base count of 7. The CDR3 starts with the cysteine, ends with the phenylalanine, and has 15 residues. Here the CDR3 DNA is all that survives: 45 bases in frame from base 1. Results the study describes overall, beyond this receptor: The quantity of clinical and demographic metadata differed by source and by participant and was supplied without curation.

The receptor's source is a man in his fifties or sixties with acute or convalescent COVID-19. This chain joins TRBV11-2 to TRBJ1-4; the junction holds 9 bases that match TRBD1. Sequencing used peripheral blood. The bases are TGTGCCAGCAGCTCACAGGGGGCGTGGAGTGAAAAACTGTTTTTT. This gives the protein CASSSQGAWSEKLFF.